This T cell receptor beta chain was observed in a study of shared clonotypes between healthy human individuals. Data came from immunoSEQ multiplex PCR; TCRdb stores just in-frame clones and leaves some out. The sample includes roughly 500,000 clones, 60% to 85% of them seen just once. The germline V and J ends were trimmed by 2 bases and 3 bases, with 15 bases remaining between them. CDR1 is SGHRS, CDR2 YFSETQ, per germline. The CDR3 contains 15 residues. Material: PBMCs. This rearrangement joins TRBV5-1 to TRBJ2-7; D tentatively fits TRBD1 or TRBD2 (5 bases each). The sequence came from a woman between 40 and 55 years old in good health. Some clones in this sample may be carry-over from other donors' samples. The CDR3 spells CASSLDGTAFYEQYF. The CDR3 DNA sequence: TGCGCCAGCAGCTTAGACGGGACGGCCTTCTACGAGCAGTACTTC.